Below, 18 T cell receptor beta chains from the same sample are listed, as sequenced in a study of cytomegalovirus exposure and HLA in healthy donors. Both 60 Vbeta primers and 13 Jbeta primers went into the PCR. Assay used: immunoSEQ multiplex PCR; TCRdb lists only in-frame clones, some missing. Altogether 75,000 to 95,000 clones are present, around 77% being singletons, with the ten largest covering about 3.1%. The sample consisted of PBMCs. The receptors here all came from a man aged 50-59 years in good health and CMV-seronegative.

The chain is built from TRBV28 and TRBJ1-1; 8 positions agree with TRBD1. Germline-derived CDR1 and CDR2 are MDHEN and SYDVKM. CDR3 size: 15 residues. J was trimmed by 2 bases and V by 5 bases; bases with no gene match: 7. The CDR3 DNA follows: TGTGCCAGCAGTCTCGGGACAGGTAGAAACACTGAAGCTTTCTTT. Its protein is CASSLGTGRNTEAFF.

The CDR3 is CASSLSQGRDYGYTF. The DNA of the CDR3 is TGTGCCAGCAGTTTATCCCAGGGGCGGGACTATGGCTACACCTTC. The chain is built from TRBV28 and TRBJ1-2; maybe TRBD1 (6 bases). CDR1 is MDHEN and CDR2 is SYDVKM in the germline V gene. Trimming pared 1 base from V and 3 bases from J, leaving 12 bases between. This CDR3 region has 15 residues.

This chain connects TRBV5-1 to TRBJ1-1; D is possibly TRBD1 (5 bases). The CDR3 spans 14 residues. Germline V gene data show CDR1 as SGHRS and CDR2 as YFSETQ. Deletions cut 7 bases from V and 6 bases from J, with 19 bases between. In nucleotides, the CDR3 is TGCGCCAGCGGCGTGGGTTATCAGGGTTCTGAAGCTTTCTTT. It is translated as CASGVGYQGSEAFF.

V usage is TRBV14 and J usage is TRBJ1-1; TRBD1 aligns across 10 bases. V lost 3 bases and J lost 6; bases outside the gene matches: 4. In germline, CDR1 is SGHDN, CDR2 FVKESK. This CDR3 is 14 amino acids long. Here the CDR3 DNA reads TGTGCCAGCAGCCAGTTTGGGACAGGGGCTGAAGCTTTCTTT. Encoded protein: CASSQFGTGAEAFF.

The CDR3 region is CASSDGGRTGARETQYF. The CDR3 nucleotides read TGTGCCAGCAGTGATGGGGGGAGGACAGGGGCACGGGAGACCCAGTACTTC. The chain couples TRBV2 to TRBJ2-5; 9 positions match TRBD1. CDR1 is SNHLY and CDR2 is FYNNEI in the germline V gene. The CDR3 loop spans 17 amino acids. V lost 3 bases and J lost 5; bases outside the gene matches: 13. Looking up the rest from reference TRBV2 and TRBJ2-5 gives the full variable domain: EPEVTQTPSHQVTQMGQEVILRCVPISNHLYFYWYRQILGQKVEFLVSFYNNEISEKSEIFDDQFSVERPDGSNFTLKIRSTKLEDSAMYFCASSDGGRTGARETQYFGPGTRLLVL.

This clone has only a few counts. The V call is TRBV18, the J call TRBJ2-3; D may be TRBD1 (6 bases). Trimming cost V 2 bases and J 2 bases, with 11 bases left between them. The germline V gene encodes CDR1 KGHSH and CDR2 LQKENI. CDR3 size: 15 residues. CDR3 sequence: CASSPRDTDTDTQYF. The CDR3 coding sequence is TGTGCCAGCTCACCAAGGGACACTGACACAGATACGCAGTATTTT.

V is TRBV7-3 and J is TRBJ2-2; weak D call: TRBD1 (6 bases). This CDR3 is built from 15 residues. CDR1 SGHTA and CDR2 FQGTGA come from the germline V gene. The V gene lost 4 bases and the J gene lost 1 base, with 10 bases spanning the gap. The CDR3 DNA is TGTGCCAGCAGCTCCCCGGGACAGAACACCGGGGAGCTGTTTTTT. Amino acid sequence: CASSSPGQNTGELFF.

This chain connects TRBV27 to TRBJ2-3; 7 bases match TRBD1. CDR3 length: 12 residues. CDR1 is MNHEY, CDR2 SMNVEV, per germline (reference sequence). The ends lost 3 bases at V and 10 bases at J; junction bases unmatched: 4. As DNA, the CDR3 is TGTGCCAGCAGTTTGCGAGGGGGCCCGCAGTATTTT. This translates into CASSLRGGPQYF.

This chain joins TRBV4-3 and TRBJ1-2, with 7 nucleotides matching TRBD1. The junction had 10 bases not matched to a gene; V was cut back by 4 bases and J by 2 bases. Germline V lookup: CDR1 LGHNA, CDR2 YSLEER. The CDR3 runs to 16 residues. CDR3 sequence: CASSPTPSTGNYGYTF. The CDR3 nucleotides are TGCGCCAGCAGCCCAACTCCCTCGACAGGGAACTATGGCTACACCTTC.

The chain recombines TRBV10-2 with TRBJ2-7; D is uncertain. This CDR3 is 11 amino acids long. Between the trimmed V and J ends, which lost 5 bases and 6 bases, there was a span of 8 bases. Germline lookup yields CDR1 WSHSY and CDR2 SAAADI. CDR3: CASSSWAEQYF. CDR3 nucleotide sequence: TGCGCCAGCAGTAGCTGGGCCGAGCAGTACTTC.

This clone was observed a handful of times. CDR3 nucleotide sequence: TGTGCCTGGGGTATGAGGTTGGCTGGAAACACCATATATTTT. Protein: CAWGMRLAGNTIYF. The chain recombines TRBV30 with TRBJ1-3; no clear D gene. The CDR3 contains 14 residues. V was trimmed by 5 bases and J by 2 bases, leaving 13 bases between them. Germline V gene data show CDR1 as GTSNPN and CDR2 as SVGIG (reference sequence).

This clone was seen once. The chain carries TRBV7-3 and TRBJ1-1, with unresolved D. The ends were cut back, 1 base at V and 1 base at J, with 10 bases in the middle. Germline loops: CDR1 SGHTA, CDR2 FQGTGA. The CDR3 length is 15 residues. CDR3 sequence reads: CASSLNERANTEAFF. CDR3 coding DNA: TGTGCCAGCAGCTTAAATGAGAGAGCGAACACTGAAGCTTTCTTT. The full variable domain, in which reference TRBV7-3 and TRBJ1-1 provide the parts outside the CDR3, is GAGVSQTPSNKVTEKGKYVELRCDPISGHTALYWYRQSLGQGPEFLIYFQGTGAADDSGLPNDRFFAVRPEGSVSTLKIQRTERGDSAVYLCASSLNERANTEAFFGQGTRLTVV.

The V gene is TRBV5-8, the J gene TRBJ1-2; D gene unclear. CDR3 length: 12 amino acids. Germline CDR1 SGHTS, CDR2 YDEGEE. Trimming stripped 0 bases from V and 8 bases from J, with 8 bases between. Here the CDR3 reads CASSLERTGYTF. CDR3 bases: TGTGCCAGCAGCTTGGAGCGAACAGGCTACACCTTC.

Concerning this clone: Relative to the germline gene, one junction end is altered; a read error may explain this. Other DNA sequences in this specimen translate into the identical CDR3. V gene TRBV18 combines with J gene TRBJ1-1, with D possibly matching TRBD1 (6 bases). CDR3 length: 13 residues. The germline V gene has CDR1 KGHSH and CDR2 LQKENI. In DNA, the CDR3 is TGTGCCAGCTCAGGGGACAAGAACACTGAGGCTTTCTTT. Amino acids: CASSGDKNTEAFF.

The chain has TRBV19 and TRBJ1-2; TRBD1 agrees at 11 bases. CDR3 size: 17 residues. The V gene's germline CDR1 is LNHDA and CDR2 SQIVND (reference sequence). With 5 bases clipped from V and 2 bases from J, the junction kept 10 bases outside the gene matches. This CDR3 is CASSATGTGGTNYGYTF. CDR3 sequence (DNA): TGTGCCAGTAGTGCGACCGGGACAGGGGGAACCAACTATGGCTACACCTTC.

The gene calls are TRBV19 and TRBJ1-1, with 8 bases that match TRBD1. The CDR3 has 14 residues. CDR1 is LNHDA and CDR2 is SQIVND in the germline V gene (reference sequence). Trimming at V came to 5 bases and at J to 0 bases, leaving 2 bases not matched to a gene. In nucleotides, the CDR3 is TGTGCCAGTAGTTCGGGACAGGTGAACACTGAAGCTTTCTTT. Translation: CASSSGQVNTEAFF.

A word on this clone: The junction departs from germline at one end; a sequencing error may be responsible. This chain uses TRBV30 with TRBJ1-2; D is possibly TRBD1 (5 bases). The CDR3 spans 16 residues. Germline V gene sequence: CDR1 GTSNPN, CDR2 SVGIG (reference sequence). CDR3 coding DNA: TGTGCCCGGAGTGTACTGAACCCAGGGCGAAGCTATGGCTACACCTTC. It yields the protein CARSVLNPGRSYGYTF.

This chain connects TRBV5-1 to TRBJ2-5, with TRBD2 as a possible D gene (6 bases). The germline V gene has CDR1 SGHRS and CDR2 YFSETQ. Trimming left V 6 bases short and J 5 bases short, with 20 bases between. CDR3 length: 15 residues. The CDR3 protein is CASNTGVSIAETQYF. The CDR3 nucleotides read TGCGCCAGCAACACGGGAGTTTCCATCGCGGAGACCCAGTACTTC.